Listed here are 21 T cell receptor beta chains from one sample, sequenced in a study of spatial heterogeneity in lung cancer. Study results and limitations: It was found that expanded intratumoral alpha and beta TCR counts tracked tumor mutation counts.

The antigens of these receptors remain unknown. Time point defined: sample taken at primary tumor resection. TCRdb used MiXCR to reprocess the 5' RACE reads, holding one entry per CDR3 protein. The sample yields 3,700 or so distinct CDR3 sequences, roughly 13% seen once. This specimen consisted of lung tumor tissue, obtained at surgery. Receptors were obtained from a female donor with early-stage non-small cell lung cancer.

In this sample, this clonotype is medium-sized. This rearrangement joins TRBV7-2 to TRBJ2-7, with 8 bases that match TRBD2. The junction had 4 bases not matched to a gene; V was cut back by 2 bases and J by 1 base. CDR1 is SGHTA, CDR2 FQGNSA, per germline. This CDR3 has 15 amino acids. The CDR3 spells CASSLPPGGSYEQYF. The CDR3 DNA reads TGTGCCAGCAGCTTACCTCCGGGAGGGTCCTACGAGCAGTACTTC.

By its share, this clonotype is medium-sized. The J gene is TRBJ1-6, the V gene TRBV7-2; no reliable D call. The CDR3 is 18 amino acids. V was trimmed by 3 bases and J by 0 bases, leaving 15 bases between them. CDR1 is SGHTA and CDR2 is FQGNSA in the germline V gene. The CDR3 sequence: CASSFLRRESSYNSPLHF. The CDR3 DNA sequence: TGTGCCAGCAGCTTCCTCCGGCGGGAGAGCTCCTATAATTCACCCCTCCACTTT.

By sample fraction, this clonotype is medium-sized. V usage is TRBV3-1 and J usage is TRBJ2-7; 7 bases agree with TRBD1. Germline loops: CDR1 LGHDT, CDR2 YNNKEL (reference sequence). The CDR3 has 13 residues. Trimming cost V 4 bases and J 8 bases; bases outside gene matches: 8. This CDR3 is CASSLRQGWQQYF. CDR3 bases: TGTGCCAGCAGCCTACGACAGGGATGGCAGCAGTACTTC.

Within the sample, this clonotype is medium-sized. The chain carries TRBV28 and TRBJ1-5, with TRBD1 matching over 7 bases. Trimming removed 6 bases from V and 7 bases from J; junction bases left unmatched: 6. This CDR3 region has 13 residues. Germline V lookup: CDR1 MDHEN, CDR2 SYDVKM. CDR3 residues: CASREGAGQPQHF. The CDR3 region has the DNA TGTGCCAGCAGGGAGGGGGCAGGACAGCCCCAGCATTTT.

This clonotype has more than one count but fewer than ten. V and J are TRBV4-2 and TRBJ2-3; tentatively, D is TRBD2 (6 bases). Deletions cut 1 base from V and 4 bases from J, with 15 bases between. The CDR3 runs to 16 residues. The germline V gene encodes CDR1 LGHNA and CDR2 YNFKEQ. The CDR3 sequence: CASSQGNAGSSDTQYF. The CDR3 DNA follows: TGTGCCAGCAGCCAAGGAAACGCGGGATCGTCAGATACGCAGTATTTT.

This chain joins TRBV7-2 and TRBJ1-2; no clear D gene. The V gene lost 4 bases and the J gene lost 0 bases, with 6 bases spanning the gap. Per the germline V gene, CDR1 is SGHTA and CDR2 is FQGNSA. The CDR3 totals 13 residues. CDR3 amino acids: CASSSIANYGYTF. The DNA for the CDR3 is TGTGCCAGCAGCTCCATAGCTAACTATGGCTACACCTTC.

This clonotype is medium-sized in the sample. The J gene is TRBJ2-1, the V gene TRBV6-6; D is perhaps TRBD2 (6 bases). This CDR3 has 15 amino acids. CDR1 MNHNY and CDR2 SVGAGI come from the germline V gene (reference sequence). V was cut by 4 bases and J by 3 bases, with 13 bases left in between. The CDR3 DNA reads TGTGCCAGCAGTTTTTCCGGGGACTTCTACAATGAGCAGTTCTTC. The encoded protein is CASSFSGDFYNEQFF.

CDR3 sequence reads: CAWSTGQGDHQPQHF. Here the CDR3 DNA reads TGTGCCTGGAGTACGGGACAGGGGGACCATCAGCCCCAGCATTTT. The gene calls are TRBV30 and TRBJ1-5, with 11 bases that match TRBD1. V was clipped by 2 bases and J by 5 bases; unmatched bases: 5. CDR1 is GTSNPN, CDR2 SVGIG, per germline (reference sequence). The CDR3 has 15 residues.

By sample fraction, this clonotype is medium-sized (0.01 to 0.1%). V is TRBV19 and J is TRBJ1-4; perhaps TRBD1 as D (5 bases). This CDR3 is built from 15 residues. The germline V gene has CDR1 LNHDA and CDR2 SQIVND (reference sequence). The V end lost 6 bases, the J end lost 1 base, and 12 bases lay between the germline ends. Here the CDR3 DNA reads TGTGCCAGTAGAAGAGGGAGGGGAACTAATGAAAAACTGTTTTTT. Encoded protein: CASRRGRGTNEKLFF.

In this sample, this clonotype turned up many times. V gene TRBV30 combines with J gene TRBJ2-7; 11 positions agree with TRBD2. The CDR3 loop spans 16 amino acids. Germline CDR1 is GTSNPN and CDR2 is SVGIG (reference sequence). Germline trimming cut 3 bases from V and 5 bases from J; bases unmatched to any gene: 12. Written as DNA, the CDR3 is TGTGCCTGGAGGGGGGGAACTAGCGGGAGTAACCACGAGCAGTACTTC. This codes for CAWRGGTSGSNHEQYF.

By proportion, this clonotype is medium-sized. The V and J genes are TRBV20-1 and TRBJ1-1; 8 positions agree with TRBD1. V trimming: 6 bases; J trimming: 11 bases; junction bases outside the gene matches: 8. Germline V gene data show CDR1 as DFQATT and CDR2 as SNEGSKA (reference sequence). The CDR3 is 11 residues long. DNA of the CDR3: TGCAGTGCCCCAGGACAGGGACGGGCTTTCTTT. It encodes CSAPGQGRAFF.

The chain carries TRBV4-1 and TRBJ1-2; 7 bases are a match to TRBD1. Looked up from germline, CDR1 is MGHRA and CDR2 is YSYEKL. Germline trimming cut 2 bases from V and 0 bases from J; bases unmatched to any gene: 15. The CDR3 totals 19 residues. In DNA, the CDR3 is TGCGCCAGCAGCCAATGGGAGGGCAACAGGGGTTACTCTAACTATGGCTACACCTTC. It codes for CASSQWEGNRGYSNYGYTF.

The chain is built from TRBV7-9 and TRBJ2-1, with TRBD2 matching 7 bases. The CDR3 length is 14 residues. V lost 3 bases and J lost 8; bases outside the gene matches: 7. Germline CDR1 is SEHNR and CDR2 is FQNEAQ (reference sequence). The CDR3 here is CASSLGGRGDEQFF. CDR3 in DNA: TGTGCCAGCAGCTTGGGCGGGAGAGGCGATGAGCAGTTCTTC.

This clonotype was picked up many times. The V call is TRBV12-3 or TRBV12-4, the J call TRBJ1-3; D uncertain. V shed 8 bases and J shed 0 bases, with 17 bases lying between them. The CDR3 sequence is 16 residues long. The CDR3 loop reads CASLGRGLTSGNTIYF. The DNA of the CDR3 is TGTGCCAGCCTAGGACGGGGTCTAACCTCTGGAAACACCATATATTTT.

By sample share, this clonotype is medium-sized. The CDR3 protein is CSARDPGGAQPQHF. CDR3 DNA sequence: TGCAGTGCTAGAGACCCGGGAGGGGCGCAGCCCCAGCATTTT. V usage is TRBV20-1 and J usage is TRBJ1-5, with a possible D match to TRBD1 (5 bases). CDR3 length: 14 amino acids. The ends were cut back, 0 bases at V and 7 bases at J, with 13 bases in the middle. In germline, CDR1 is DFQATT, CDR2 SNEGSKA (reference sequence).

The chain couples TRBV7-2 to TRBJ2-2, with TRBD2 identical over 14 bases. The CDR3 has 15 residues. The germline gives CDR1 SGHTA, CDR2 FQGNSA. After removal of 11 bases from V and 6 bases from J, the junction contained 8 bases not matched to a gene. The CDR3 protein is CASTGTSGSSGELFF. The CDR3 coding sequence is TGTGCCTCTACCGGGACTAGCGGGAGTTCCGGGGAGCTGTTTTTT.

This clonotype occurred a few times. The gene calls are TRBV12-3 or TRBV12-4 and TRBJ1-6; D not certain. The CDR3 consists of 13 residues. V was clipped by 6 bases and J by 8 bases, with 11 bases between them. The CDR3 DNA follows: TGTGCCAGCAGCTTGACTAGTGATTCACCCCTCCACTTT. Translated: CASSLTSDSPLHF.

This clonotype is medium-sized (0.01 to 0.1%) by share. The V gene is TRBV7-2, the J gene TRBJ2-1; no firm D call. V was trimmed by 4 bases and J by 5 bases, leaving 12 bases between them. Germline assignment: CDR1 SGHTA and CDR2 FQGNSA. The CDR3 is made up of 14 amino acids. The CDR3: CASSSDSSHNEQFF. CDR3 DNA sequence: TGTGCCAGCAGCTCCGACTCTTCCCACAATGAGCAGTTCTTC. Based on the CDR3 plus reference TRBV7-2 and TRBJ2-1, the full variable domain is GAGVSQSPSNKVTEKGKDVELRCDPISGHTALYWYRQSLGQGLEFLIYFQGNSAPDKSGLPSDRFSAERTGGSVSTLTIQRTQQEDSAVYLCASSSDSSHNEQFFGPGTRLTVL.

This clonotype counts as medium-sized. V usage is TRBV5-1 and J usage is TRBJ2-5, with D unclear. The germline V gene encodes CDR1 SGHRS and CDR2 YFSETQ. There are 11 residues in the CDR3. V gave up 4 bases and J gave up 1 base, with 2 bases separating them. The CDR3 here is CASSLQETQYF. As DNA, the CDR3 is TGCGCCAGCAGCCTCCAAGAGACCCAGTACTTC.

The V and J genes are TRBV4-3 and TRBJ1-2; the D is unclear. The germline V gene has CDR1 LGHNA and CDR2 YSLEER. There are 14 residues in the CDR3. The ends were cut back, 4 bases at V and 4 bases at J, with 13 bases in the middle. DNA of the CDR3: TGCGCCAGCAGCCGAGTTGGGGAAATCTATGGCTACACCTTC. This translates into CASSRVGEIYGYTF.

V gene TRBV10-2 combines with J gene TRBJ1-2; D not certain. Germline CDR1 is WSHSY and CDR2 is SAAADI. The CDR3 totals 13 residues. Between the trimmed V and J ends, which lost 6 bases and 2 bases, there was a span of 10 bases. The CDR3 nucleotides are TGCGCCAGCAGGGGCGGACCCAACTATGGCTACACCTTC. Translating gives CASRGGPNYGYTF.